Described below is a single TCR beta chain sequence and its context. Base qualities are not at hand, and no much larger clone is one base apart. The data were taken from a study of graft-versus-host responses after intestinal transplantation listed by TCRdb under 2021. With respect to the entire study: The transplants that recipients got were multivisceral, liver-intestinal, or isolated intestinal. All recipients received anti-thymocyte globulin induction followed by maintenance tacrolimus and steroids for around three years. After intestinal transplantation, graft-versus-host and host-versus-graft alloreactive T cell clones were followed in the graft, circulation and bone marrow using bulk TCR-beta CDR3 sequencing. To identify alloreactive clones, pre-transplant mixed lymphocyte reaction products were sequenced and compared with unstimulated pre-transplant donor and recipient T cells. The cohort enrolled fewer than 25 intestinal transplant recipients including one retransplant, and 3 patients lacking pretransplant specimens were excluded. A peak of at least 4% donor T cells among recipient peripheral blood mononuclear cells was the definition used for donor T cell macrochimerism. Instead of going to the commercial service, samples from a few later patients were sequenced in-house on an Illumina MiSeq and processed with MiXCR. Study-wide findings and limitations: GvH clones turned up in recipient bone marrow, with some appearing earlier in ileal mucosa or blood, a pattern consistent with an intestinal mucosal origin. The conclusions were limited by the relatively low number and heterogeneity of the intestinal transplant patients. Patients with donor T cell macrochimerism had high GvH to HvG T cell clonal ratios in their allografts. Early after transplant, peak levels of circulating GvH clones were found to be associated with declines in HvG clones.

The library was prepared using the immunoSEQ multiplex PCR assay. For most patients, genomic DNA was isolated using the Qiagen DNeasy Blood and Tissue Kit and was shipped frozen to Adaptive Biotechnologies for TCR sequencing. Adaptive Biotechnologies carried out high-throughput TCR-beta CDR3 sequencing of genomic DNA for most patients. The original methods were these. TCR sequencing data were retrieved from Adaptive's ImmunoSEQ software for roughly 20 patients, whereas a few other patients were processed with MiXCR and VDJtools. To correct CD4 versus CD8 sorting errors, any sequence found in both subsets at a frequency ratio below 5:1 was removed. Because the origin of CDR3 nucleotide sequences shared between donor and recipient could not be assigned, those sequences were removed. At least 2-fold expansion over unstimulated cells and a minimum CFSE-low frequency of 0.002% (template counts) or 0.001% (read counts) were required for clones to be classified as alloreactive. Clones were considered mappable if detected in sequenced pre-transplant spleen, lymph node, or MLR CFSE-low populations of the donor or recipient. Cumulative frequency of alloreactive clones was calculated as a percentage of all sequences weighted by copy number. Drawn from immuneACCESS, this table holds only the in-frame rearrangements with V and J called that TCRdb kept. Clones are partly lost; checked studies trace under half to an unresolved V gene and leave the rest unexplained. That table is the source of V, J and clone size, and D and trimming were worked out from the DNA. The sample table shows more than 12,000 clones, and 25% to 30% are seen once. The top ten clonotypes cover 3% to 4% of the sample.

Read against the paper, the sample's time point label means: cells obtained before transplantation from donor or recipient. In mixed lymphocyte reactions, some 200,000 CFSE-labeled pre-transplant responders were plated with some 200,000 irradiated violet-dye-labeled stimulators and cultured for 5 to 6 days. Proliferating CD3+CD4+CFSE-low and CD3+CD8+CFSE-low responder cells were FACS-sorted on a BD Influx sorter after the mixed lymphocyte reaction. Including cysteine and phenylalanine, the CDR3 has 16 amino acids. Just the 48-base CDR3 DNA is kept, in frame starting at base 1. The germline V gene provides CDR1 KGHSH and CDR2 LQKENI. V is trimmed back by 6 bases and J by 4 bases, and the junction contains 10 bases that no gene match accounts for.

The chain employs TRBV18 and TRBJ2-5; 11 bases in the middle match TRBD2. The clonotype originates from a human patient who received an intestinal transplant. The source was alloreactive CD4+ T cells from a mixed lymphocyte reaction culture, collected before intestinal transplant. Taken with the paper, the label for cell subset or site translates to: CFSE-low proliferating T cells sorted from approximately 6-day pre-transplant mixed lymphocyte reaction (GvH or HvG direction). Here is the DNA: TGTGCCAGCTCCTATCGACTAGCGGGATATGCAGAGACCCAGTACTTC. Its translation reads: CASSYRLAGYAETQYF.